One and the same sample provided the 21 T cell receptor beta chains below, sequenced in a study of blood T cell repertoires in COVID-19. This table comes from immunoSEQ multiplex PCR, and its TCRdb copy is limited to in-frame clones, with some not included. The sample has some 230,000 clones, about 83% seen once; the top ten hold just under 7.5%. The sequencing input was peripheral blood. The receptors were gathered from a woman between 50 and 59 years old with acute or convalescent COVID-19.

CDR3 in DNA: TGTGCCAGCTCACCAGGGACAAACATGAACACTGAAGCTTTCTTT. This sequence encodes CASSPGTNMNTEAFF. The V call is TRBV18, the J call TRBJ1-1, with D maybe TRBD1 (6 bases). Trimming removed 2 bases at V and 0 bases at J, with 10 bases between. CDR1 and CDR2 (germline): KGHSH, LQKENI. CDR3 size: 15 residues.

The chain carries TRBV24-1 and TRBJ2-1; 9 bases align to TRBD1. J gave up 8 bases and V 7 bases, and 5 bases lay outside the gene matches. The length of the CDR3 is 13 residues. Germline V gene data show CDR1 as KGHDR and CDR2 as SFDVKD. The CDR3 DNA reads as TGTGCCACCAGCGGGACAGGGCTCCATGAGCAGTTCTTC. It translates to CATSGTGLHEQFF.

This clone was counted once. The chain is built from TRBV5-1 and TRBJ2-2, with 7 bases fitting TRBD1. CDR1 SGHRS and CDR2 YFSETQ come from the germline V gene. J gave up 6 bases and V 6 bases, and 8 bases lay outside the gene matches. The CDR3 runs to 14 residues. In DNA form, the CDR3 reads TGCGCCAGCACCGAACAGGGGTCGGCCGGGGAGCTGTTTTTT. Translating gives CASTEQGSAGELFF.

V gene TRBV11-2 combines with J gene TRBJ1-1; possibly TRBD1 for D (5 bases). With 1 base removed from V and 9 bases from J, the gap between germline ends came to 12 bases. CDR1 and CDR2 from the germline V gene are SGHAT and FQNNGV. The CDR3 is made up of 13 amino acids. The DNA of the CDR3 is TGTGCCAGCAGCTTAGCCTCGGCAGGGCAAGCTTTCTTT. It yields the protein CASSLASAGQAFF.

This clone was counted once. The J gene is TRBJ2-2, the V gene TRBV24-1; TRBD2 is a possible D gene (5 bases). This CDR3 has 14 residues. V shed 10 bases and J shed 3 bases, with 14 bases lying between them. CDR1 and CDR2 (germline): KGHDR, SFDVKD. Here the CDR3 DNA reads TGTGCCACTAAGTCTCTAGCAGACACCGGGGAGCTGTTTTTT. As protein: CATKSLADTGELFF.

The chain has TRBV11-3 and TRBJ2-3; 9 bases are shared with TRBD2. V lost 4 bases to trimming and J lost 4 bases; unmatched junction nucleotides: 15. This CDR3 region has 18 residues. Germline loops: CDR1 SGHNT, CDR2 YENEEA. CDR3 sequence reads: CASSSGILLAGRPDTQYF. Here the CDR3 DNA reads TGTGCCAGCAGCTCCGGGATTTTGCTAGCGGGAAGACCAGATACGCAGTATTTT.

This clone has more than one count but fewer than ten. CDR3 region: CASSWSGGNEKLFF. The CDR3, as DNA: TGCGCCAGCAGCTGGTCGGGAGGAAATGAAAAACTGTTTTTT. This chain links TRBV5-1 with TRBJ1-4; D is unresolved. CDR3 length: 14 amino acids. Per germline, CDR1 SGHRS and CDR2 YFSETQ. V shed 3 bases and J shed 5 bases, with 11 bases lying between them.

The chain carries TRBV12-2 and TRBJ1-6. TRBV12-2 is tagged as a pseudogene. The CDR3 runs 17 residues. The CDR3 reads CASRFTQEGSYNSPLHF. The CDR3, as DNA: TGTGCAAGTCGCTTCACACAGGAGGGCTCCTATAATTCACCCCTCCACTTT.

The chain couples TRBV4-2 to TRBJ2-6, with D tentatively TRBD1 (6 bases). The CDR3 is 18 amino acids. Trimming pared 3 bases from V and 0 bases from J, leaving 15 bases between. CDR1 is LGHNA, CDR2 YNFKEQ, per germline. Here the CDR3 DNA reads TGTGCCAGCAGCCAGGGTACGGACAGAGACTCTGGGGCCAACGTCCTGACTTTC. Residues: CASSQGTDRDSGANVLTF.

The chain employs TRBV19 and TRBJ1-1, with D uncertain. Germline V gene sequence: CDR1 LNHDA, CDR2 SQIVND (reference sequence). The CDR3 is 14 amino acids. V dropped 4 bases and J dropped 4 bases, with 13 bases sitting between them. This chain's CDR3 is CASSRSRFGTEAFF. CDR3 nucleotide sequence: TGTGCCAGTAGTAGGAGTAGATTTGGCACTGAAGCTTTCTTT.

The chain is built from TRBV27 and TRBJ1-1; D might be TRBD1 (5 bases). This CDR3 is 12 amino acids long. The V and J ends lost 5 bases and 5 bases respectively, with 9 bases between them. Germline lookup yields CDR1 MNHEY and CDR2 SMNVEV (reference sequence). The CDR3 DNA sequence: TGTGCCAGCAGTGGCCAGGGAACTGAAGCTTTCTTT. Translated, it gives CASSGQGTEAFF.

This clone came up once. The chain combines TRBV6-5 with TRBJ2-5; 8 positions match TRBD1. The length of the CDR3 is 13 residues. Germline V gene sequence: CDR1 MNHEY, CDR2 SVGAGI. V lost 2 bases to trimming and J lost 9 bases; unmatched junction nucleotides: 5. CDR3 DNA sequence: TGTGCCAGCAGTTACGCAGGGGGCGAGGCCCAGTACTTC. Protein sequence: CASSYAGGEAQYF.

The chain carries TRBV30 and TRBJ2-7; a weak D match, TRBD2 (6 bases). CDR1 is GTSNPN, CDR2 SVGIG, per germline (reference sequence). The CDR3 sequence is 12 residues long. The V and J ends lost 5 bases and 6 bases respectively, with 14 bases between them. The DNA of the CDR3 is TGTGCCTGGGCCCCGGGAGTGGTCGAGCAGTACTTC. Protein: CAWAPGVVEQYF.

The V gene is TRBV4-1, the J gene TRBJ2-5; 8 positions agree with TRBD2. V lost 1 base and J lost 3; bases outside the gene matches: 4. CDR1 and CDR2 (germline): MGHRA, YSYEKL. This CDR3 region has 15 residues. The CDR3 DNA reads as TGCGCCAGCAGCCAAGTAGGTAGCGGGGAAGAGACCCAGTACTTC. Its protein product is CASSQVGSGEETQYF.

This rearrangement joins TRBV30 to TRBJ1-5; D not certain. The CDR3 extends over 16 amino acids. Germline loops: CDR1 GTSNPN, CDR2 SVGIG (reference sequence). V was cut by 4 bases and J by 7 bases, with 23 bases left in between. The CDR3 DNA sequence: TGTGCCTGGATGGCCCCTGGCAGTTGGGCTGCGCAGCCCCAGCATTTT. Translating it yields CAWMAPGSWAAQPQHF.

Remarks on this clone: One end of the junction is discordant with germline, which a read error may explain. CDR3 sequence: CASSLAMLVGTSLF. CDR3 DNA: TGTGCCAGCAGCTTGGCCATGCTTGTCGGGACATCACTCTTC. The J gene is TRBJ2-7, the V gene TRBV5-6; TRBD1 is a possible D gene (6 bases). The CDR3 loop spans 14 amino acids. Looked up from germline, CDR1 is SGHDT and CDR2 is YYEEEE.

This chain joins TRBV2 and TRBJ2-2, with TRBD2 identical over 9 bases. The CDR3 has 14 amino acids. Germline V gene sequence: CDR1 SNHLY, CDR2 FYNNEI. Germline trimming cut 7 bases from V and 4 bases from J; bases unmatched to any gene: 4. CDR3 DNA: TGTGCCAGCACCGCGGGAGGGGGCACCGGGGAGCTGTTTTTT. Residues: CASTAGGGTGELFF. Drawing the rest from reference TRBV2 and TRBJ2-2, the complete variable domain is EPEVTQTPSHQVTQMGQEVILRCVPISNHLYFYWYRQILGQKVEFLVSFYNNEISEKSEIFDDQFSVERPDGSNFTLKIRSTKLEDSAMYFCASTAGGGTGELFFGEGSRLTVL.

The rearrangement joins TRBV6-6 to TRBJ2-5; the D gene is possibly TRBD2 (5 bases). CDR1 is MNHNY, CDR2 SVGAGI, per germline (reference sequence). V dropped 11 bases and J dropped 2 bases, with 12 bases sitting between them. This CDR3 is 12 amino acids long. The CDR3: CAARRNQETQYF. The CDR3 DNA reads TGTGCCGCCCGGAGGAATCAAGAGACCCAGTACTTC.

The chain joins TRBV7-9 to TRBJ1-4; 7 bases map to TRBD1. This CDR3 is built from 15 residues. J gave up 7 bases and V 4 bases, and 9 bases lay outside the gene matches. Germline V gene data show CDR1 as SEHNR and CDR2 as FQNEAQ (reference sequence). CDR3 DNA sequence: TGTGCCAGCAGCTCTGCGACAGGGTTGATTGAAAAACTGTTTTTT. As protein: CASSSATGLIEKLFF.

This chain links TRBV21-1 with TRBJ1-2; the D call in the table, TRBD1, was not verified against the DNA. TRBV21-1 represents a pseudogene. The CDR3 has 14 amino acids. CDR3 sequence (DNA): TGTGCCAGCAGCCCACAGGGGGCCGGCTATGGCTACACCTTC. It is translated as CASSPQGAGYGYTF.

The rearrangement links TRBV6-5 to TRBJ1-1; D ambiguous. CDR1 is MNHEY, CDR2 SVGAGI, per germline. The V end lost 6 bases, the J end lost 1 base, and 9 bases lay between the germline ends. CDR3 size: 13 residues. CDR3 loop: CASRVATNTEAFF. The CDR3 DNA follows: TGTGCCAGCAGAGTGGCCACGAACACTGAAGCTTTCTTT.